This TCR beta chain comes out of a study of cytomegalovirus exposure and HLA in healthy donors. Study results and caveats: It was confirmed in vitro that three of the CMV-associated chains were specific for CMV antigens. Reports indicated that the classifier achieved high specificity and sensitivity in diagnosing cytomegalovirus status. Highly shared sequence variants in one cluster were likely a sequencing artifact. Roughly uniform depth of sequencing across donors was assumed in presence/absence analyses.

Regarding this clone: Its target is unknown.

The CDR3 is 14 residues long. The germline V gene has CDR1 MDHEN and CDR2 SYDVKM. V gave up 6 bases and J gave up 6 bases; unmatched junction bases: 9. The PCR made use of 60 Vbeta and 13 Jbeta primers. Sequencing used immunoSEQ multiplex PCR; TCRdb keeps in-frame clones, though not all of them. The sample lists under 300,000 clones, 75% to 90% occurring once. The rearrangement uses TRBV28 and TRBJ2-7; 9 nucleotides line up with TRBD1. This clonotype originated in a man aged 40-55 years in good health and CMV-seropositive. Sequencing was carried out using PBMCs. CDR3 region: CASRSRDRAGEQYF. The CDR3 region has the DNA TGTGCCAGCAGATCCCGGGACAGGGCCGGCGAGCAGTACTTC. Full variable domain (missing parts from reference TRBV28 and TRBJ2-7): DVKVTQSSRYLVKRTGEKVFLECVQDMDHENMFWYRQDPGLGLRLIYFSYDVKMKEKGDIPEGYSVSREKKERFSLILESASTNQTSMYLCASRSRDRAGEQYFGPGTRLTVT.